The T cell receptor (beta chain) under discussion was sequenced for a study of metastatic and nonmetastatic thyroid tumors. About the study: Repertoires of blood and of tissue (tumor or nodule) from malignant and benign thyroid patients were compared.

No patient received treatment before thyroid surgery. Study observations and caveats: Malignant thyroid tumors reportedly had TCR beta diversity that was significantly higher than in benign nodules, in blood and tumor.

This clone was observed many times. Its target is not known. The junction does not match germline at one end; this may be a read error. In germline, CDR1 is GTSNPN, CDR2 SVGIG (reference sequence). The CDR3 sequence is 13 residues long. In the source study's methods: Between-group CDR3 differences, defined by clinicopathological status, yielded a distant-metastasis classifier for papillary thyroid cancer. TCRdb ran MiXCR on the PCR reads. In this record, the V and J calls reflect TCRdb's handling and not the investigators' own analysis. The table lists 43,000 or so clones, less than 5% of them singletons.

This TCR came from a female donor with papillary thyroid cancer or a benign thyroid nodule (not recorded which). Some clones in this sample may be carry-over from other donors' samples. The V gene is TRBV30, the J gene TRBJ1-1, with unresolved D. Sequences were obtained from blood. DNA of the CDR3: TGTGCCTGGAGTCCGCCTTCGGCAACTGAGGCTTTCTTT. It yields the protein CAWSPPSATEAFF. Based on the CDR3 plus reference TRBV30 and TRBJ1-1, the full variable domain is SQTIHQWPATLVQPVGSPLSLECTVEGTSNPNLYWYRQAAGRGLQLLFYSVGIGQISSEVPQNLSASRPQDRQFILSSKKLLLSDSGFYLCAWSPPSATEAFFGQGTRLTVV.